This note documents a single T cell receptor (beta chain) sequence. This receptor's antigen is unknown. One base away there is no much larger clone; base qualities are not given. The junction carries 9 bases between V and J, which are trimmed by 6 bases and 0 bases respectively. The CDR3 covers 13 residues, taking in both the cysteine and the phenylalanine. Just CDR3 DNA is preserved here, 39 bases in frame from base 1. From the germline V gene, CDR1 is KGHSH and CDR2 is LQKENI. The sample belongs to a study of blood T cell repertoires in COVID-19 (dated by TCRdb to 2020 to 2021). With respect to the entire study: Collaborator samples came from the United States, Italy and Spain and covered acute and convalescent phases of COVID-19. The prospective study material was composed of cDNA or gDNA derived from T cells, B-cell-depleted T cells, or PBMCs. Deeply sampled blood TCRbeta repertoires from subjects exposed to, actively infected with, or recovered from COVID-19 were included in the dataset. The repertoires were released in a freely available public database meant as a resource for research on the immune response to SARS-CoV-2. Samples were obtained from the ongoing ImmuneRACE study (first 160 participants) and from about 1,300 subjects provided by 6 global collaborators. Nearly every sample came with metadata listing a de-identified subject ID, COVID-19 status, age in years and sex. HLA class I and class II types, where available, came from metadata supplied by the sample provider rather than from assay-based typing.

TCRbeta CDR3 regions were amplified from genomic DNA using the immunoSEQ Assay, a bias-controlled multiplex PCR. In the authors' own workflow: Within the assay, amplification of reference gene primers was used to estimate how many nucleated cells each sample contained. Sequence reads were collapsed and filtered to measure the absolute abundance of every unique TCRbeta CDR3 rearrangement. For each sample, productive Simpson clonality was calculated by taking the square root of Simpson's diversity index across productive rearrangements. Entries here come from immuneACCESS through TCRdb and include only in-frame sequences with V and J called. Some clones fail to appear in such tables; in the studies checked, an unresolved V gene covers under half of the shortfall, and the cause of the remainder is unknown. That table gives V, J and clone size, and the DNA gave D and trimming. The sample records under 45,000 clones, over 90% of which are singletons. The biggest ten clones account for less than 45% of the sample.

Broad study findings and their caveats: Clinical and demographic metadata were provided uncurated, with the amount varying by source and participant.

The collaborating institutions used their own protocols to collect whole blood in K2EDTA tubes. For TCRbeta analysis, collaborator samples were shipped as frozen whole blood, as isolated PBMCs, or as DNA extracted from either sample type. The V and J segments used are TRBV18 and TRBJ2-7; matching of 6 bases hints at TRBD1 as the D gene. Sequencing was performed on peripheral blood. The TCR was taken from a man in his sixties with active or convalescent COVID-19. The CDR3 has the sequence CASSRTVSYEQYF. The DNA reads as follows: TGTGCCAGCTCCCGGACAGTCTCCTACGAGCAGTACTTC. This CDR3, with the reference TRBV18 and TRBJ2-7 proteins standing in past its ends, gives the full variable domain NAGVMQNPRHLVRRRGQEARLRCSPMKGHSHVYWYRQLPEEGLKFMVYLQKENIIDESGMPKERFSAEFPKEGPSILRIQQVVRGDSAAYFCASSRTVSYEQYFGPGTRLTVT.